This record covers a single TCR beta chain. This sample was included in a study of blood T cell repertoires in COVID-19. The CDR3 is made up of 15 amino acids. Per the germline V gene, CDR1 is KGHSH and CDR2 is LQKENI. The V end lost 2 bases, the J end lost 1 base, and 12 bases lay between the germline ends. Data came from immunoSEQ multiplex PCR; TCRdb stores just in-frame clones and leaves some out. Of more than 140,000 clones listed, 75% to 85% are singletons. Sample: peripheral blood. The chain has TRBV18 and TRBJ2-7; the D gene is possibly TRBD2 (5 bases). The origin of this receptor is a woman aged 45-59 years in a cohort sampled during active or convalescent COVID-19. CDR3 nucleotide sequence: TGTGCCAGCTCACCAGAGGGCACGTCTTCCTACGAGCAGTACTTC. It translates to CASSPEGTSSYEQYF.